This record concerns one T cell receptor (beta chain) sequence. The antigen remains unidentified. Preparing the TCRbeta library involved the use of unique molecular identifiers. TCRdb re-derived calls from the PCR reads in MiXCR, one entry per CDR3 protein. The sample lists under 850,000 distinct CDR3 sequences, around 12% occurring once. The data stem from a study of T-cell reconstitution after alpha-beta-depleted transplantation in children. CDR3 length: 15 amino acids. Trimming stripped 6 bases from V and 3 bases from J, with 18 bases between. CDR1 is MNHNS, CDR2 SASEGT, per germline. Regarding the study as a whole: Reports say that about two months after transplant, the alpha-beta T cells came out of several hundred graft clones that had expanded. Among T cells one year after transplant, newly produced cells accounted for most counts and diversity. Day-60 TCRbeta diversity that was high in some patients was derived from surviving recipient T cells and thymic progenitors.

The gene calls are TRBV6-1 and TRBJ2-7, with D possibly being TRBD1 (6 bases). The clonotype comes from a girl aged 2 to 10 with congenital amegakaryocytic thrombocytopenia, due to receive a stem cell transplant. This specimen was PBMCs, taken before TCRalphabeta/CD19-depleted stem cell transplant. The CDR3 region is CASSRDRNDYYEQYF. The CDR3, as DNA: TGTGCCAGCAGCCGCGACAGGAACGATTACTACGAGCAGTACTTC.